The sequence of this T cell receptor (beta chain) was determined in a study of early T cells in non-severe SARS-CoV-2 infection. This CDR3 comprises 10 residues. Trimming pared 8 bases from V and 6 bases from J, leaving 7 bases between. This clonotype has ten or more counts. Attachment of unique molecular identifiers to individual cDNA molecules was performed. TCRdb used MiXCR to reprocess the 5' RACE reads, holding one entry per CDR3 protein. The table has around 26,000 distinct CDR3 sequences, around 4.5% seen once; the top ten hold roughly 4.2%. The receptor comes from an adult who was a healthcare worker with PCR-confirmed SARS-CoV-2 infection or an uninfected control (not recorded which). Specimen: whole blood. V and J are TRBV12-3 or TRBV12-4 and TRBJ2-5; D remains ambiguous. The CDR3 loop reads CASCLQTQYF. The CDR3, as DNA: TGTGCCAGCTGCCTACAGACCCAGTACTTC.